These T cell receptor beta chains were read from a single sample in a study of STAT5B mutations in CD4+ large granular lymphocyte leukemia. Sequencing used immunoSEQ multiplex PCR; TCRdb keeps in-frame clones, though not all of them. The top ten hold approximately 0.4% of the sample, which has about 46,000 clones, 80% to 85% seen once. Sequenced: CD4+ T cells from blood buffy coats. The receptors derive from a human donor in good health. CDR3s leave out the opening cysteine and the closing phenylalanine or tryptophan.

J | V | CDR3
TRBJ2-2 | TRBV7-2 | ASGTSGPPGELF
TRBJ2-7 | TRBV5-1 | ASSLALRGSYEQY
TRBJ2-1 | TRBV2 | ASSDEGYNEQF
TRBJ1-1 | TRBV6-5 | ASSAFGSGAF
TRBJ1-5 | TRBV2 | ASSSDGYSNQPQH
TRBJ2-2 | TRBV11-3 | ASSLAQGDGELF
TRBJ2-2 | TRBV11-1 | ASGVVGGGELF
TRBJ2-3 | TRBV6-5 | ASRLFRGLTDTQY
TRBJ1-6 | TRBV5-6 | ASSLRDSYNSPLH
TRBJ2-1 | TRBV5-1 | ASSLGARAPSNEQF
TRBJ1-1 | TRBV19 | ASTLFGTGELNTEAF
TRBJ2-2 | TRBV2 | ASRGQATSGELF
TRBJ2-7 | TRBV7-8 | ASSRQSHYEQY
TRBJ1-6 | TRBV2 | ASSGGSNSPLH
. | TRBV5-6 | ASSYWESSYEQY
TRBJ2-3 | TRBV30 | AWSVTGSDTQY
TRBJ2-1 | TRBV5-1 | ASSLVWAGWSYNEQF
TRBJ2-5 | TRBV6-6 | ASSTQETQY
TRBJ1-2 | TRBV25-1 | ASSDRGAGNYGYT
TRBJ1-1 | TRBV9 | ASSVGGMKNTEAF
TRBJ2-7 | TRBV11-3 | ASSLDPGFTYEQY
TRBJ2-1 | TRBV6-6 | ASSYDPRYNEQF
TRBJ2-1 | TRBV27 | ASSLKSPLTSYNEQF
TRBJ2-7 | TRBV19 | ASSRGHYEQY
TRBJ1-1 | TRBV30 | AWSPGSAAAEAF
TRBJ2-7 | TRBV7-7 | ASSLNRNAGEQY
TRBJ2-5 | TRBV7-3 | ASSFEASVSQETQY
TRBJ2-7 | TRBV27 | ASSPRDITYEQY